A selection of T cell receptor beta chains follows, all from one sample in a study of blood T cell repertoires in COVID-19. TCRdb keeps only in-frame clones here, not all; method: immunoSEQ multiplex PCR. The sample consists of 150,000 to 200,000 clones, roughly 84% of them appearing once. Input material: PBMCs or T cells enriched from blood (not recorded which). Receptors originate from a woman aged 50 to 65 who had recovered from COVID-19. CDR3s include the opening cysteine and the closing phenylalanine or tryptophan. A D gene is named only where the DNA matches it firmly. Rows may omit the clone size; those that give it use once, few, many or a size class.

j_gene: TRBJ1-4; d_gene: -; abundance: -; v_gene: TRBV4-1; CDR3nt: TGCGCCAGCAGCCAACCGGGAACCGGAAATGAAAAACTGTTTTTT; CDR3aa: CASSQPGTGNEKLFF
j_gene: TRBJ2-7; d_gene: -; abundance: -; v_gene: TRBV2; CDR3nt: TGTGCCAGCCGGCGGGGTTCCTACGAGCAGTACTTC; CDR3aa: CASRRGSYEQYF
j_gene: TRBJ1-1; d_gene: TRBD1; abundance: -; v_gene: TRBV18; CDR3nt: TGTGCCAGCTCACCACCTGGGACAGCCTCTACTGAAGCTTTCTTT; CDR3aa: CASSPPGTASTEAFF
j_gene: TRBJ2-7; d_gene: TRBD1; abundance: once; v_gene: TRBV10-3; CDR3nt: TGTGCCATCAGTTCGGGACAGGGGTCGGGCGAGCAGTACTTC; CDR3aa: CAISSGQGSGEQYF
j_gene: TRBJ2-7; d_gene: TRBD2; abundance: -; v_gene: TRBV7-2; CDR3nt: TGTGCCAGCAGCTCCCAGACCGGGACTAGCGGGGGAGGACAGTACTTC; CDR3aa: CASSSQTGTSGGGQYF
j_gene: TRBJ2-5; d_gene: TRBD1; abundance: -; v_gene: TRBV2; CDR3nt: TGTGCCATCCGACAGGGGTTCCAAGAGACCCAGTACTTC; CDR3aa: CAIRQGFQETQYF
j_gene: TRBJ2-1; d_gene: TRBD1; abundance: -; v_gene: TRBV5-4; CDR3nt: TGTGCCAGCAGGTCCCGGGACAGGGAAAATAATGAGCAGTTCTTC; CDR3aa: CASRSRDRENNEQFF
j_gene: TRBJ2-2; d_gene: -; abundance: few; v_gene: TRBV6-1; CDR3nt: TGTGCCAGCAGTGCCCGAGTAACAGGAAACACCGGGGAGCTGTTTTTT; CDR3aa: CASSARVTGNTGELFF
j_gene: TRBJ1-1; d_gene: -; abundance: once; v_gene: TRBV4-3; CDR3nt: TGCGCCAGCAGCCAAGAACTTAGAGTAGGGGCCTCCACTGAAGCTTTCTTT; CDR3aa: CASSQELRVGASTEAFF
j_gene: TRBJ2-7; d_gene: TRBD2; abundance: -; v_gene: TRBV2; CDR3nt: TGTGCCAGCAAATCCCCCCGACTAGCGGGTATAAGCTACGAGCAGTACTTC; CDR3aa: CASKSPRLAGISYEQYF
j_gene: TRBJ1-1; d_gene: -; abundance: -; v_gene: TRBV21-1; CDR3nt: TGTGCCAGCAGCAAAGCGCTTTTGCAAGGGGCAGGCACTGAAGCTTTCTTT; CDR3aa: CASSKALLQGAGTEAFF
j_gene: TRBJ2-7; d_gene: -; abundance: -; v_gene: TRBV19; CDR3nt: TGTGCCAGTAGTGTGGACTCCAGCCACTCCTACGAGCAGTACTTC; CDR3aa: CASSVDSSHSYEQYF
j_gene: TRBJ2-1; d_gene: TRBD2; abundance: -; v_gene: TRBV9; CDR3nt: TGTGCCAGCAGCGTAGGGGGAGGGCAGGTCTCCTACAATGAGCAGTTCTTC; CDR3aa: CASSVGGGQVSYNEQFF
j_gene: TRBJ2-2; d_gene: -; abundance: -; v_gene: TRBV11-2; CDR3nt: TGTGCCAGCAGACCAGGGACAAACACCGGGGAGCTGTTTTTT; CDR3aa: CASRPGTNTGELFF
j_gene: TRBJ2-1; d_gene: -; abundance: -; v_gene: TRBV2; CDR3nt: TGTGCCAGCAGTGTTTCCGGGGACTTTTACAATGAGCAGTTCTTC; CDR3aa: CASSVSGDFYNEQFF
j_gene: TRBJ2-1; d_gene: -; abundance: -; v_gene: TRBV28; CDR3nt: TGTGCCAGCAGTTTATGGCAGAGGCCGCAGTTCTTC; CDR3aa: CASSLWQRPQFF
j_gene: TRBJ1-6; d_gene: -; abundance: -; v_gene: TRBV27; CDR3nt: TGTGCCAGCAGTGGGGGCAGGAGCAATTCACCCCTCCACTTT; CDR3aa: CASSGGRSNSPLHF
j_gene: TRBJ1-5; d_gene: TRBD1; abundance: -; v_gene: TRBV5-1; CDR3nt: TGCGCCAGCAGCCCGACAGGGGGCAATCAGCCCCAGCATTTT; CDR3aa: CASSPTGGNQPQHF
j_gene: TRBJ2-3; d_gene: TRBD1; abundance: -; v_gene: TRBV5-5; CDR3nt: TGTGCCAGCAGCGTCCGGGACAGGGGGACAGATACGCAGTATTTT; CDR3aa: CASSVRDRGTDTQYF
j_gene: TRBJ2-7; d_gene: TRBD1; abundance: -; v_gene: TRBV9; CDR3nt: TGTGCCAGCAGCCGGGACAGGGATTATGACGAGCAGTACTTC; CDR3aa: CASSRDRDYDEQYF
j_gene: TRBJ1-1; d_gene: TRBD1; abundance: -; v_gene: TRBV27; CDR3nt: TGTGCCAGCTCCTCAGGGGGATCGAACACTGAAGCTTTCTTT; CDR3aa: CASSSGGSNTEAFF
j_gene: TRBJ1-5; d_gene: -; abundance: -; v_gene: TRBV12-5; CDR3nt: TGTGCTAGTGGTTTGAGGGCAGGGGACTACAATCAGCCCCAGCATTTT; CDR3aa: CASGLRAGDYNQPQHF
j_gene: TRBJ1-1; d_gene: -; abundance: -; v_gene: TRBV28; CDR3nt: TGTGCCAGCATCAACAGAAACCTTGAAGCTTTCTTT; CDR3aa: CASINRNLEAFF
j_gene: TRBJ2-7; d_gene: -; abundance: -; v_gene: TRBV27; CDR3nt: TGTGCCAGCCGAAAGGTAGGGGGAGGGCCGAACTACGAGCAGTACTTC; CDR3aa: CASRKVGGGPNYEQYF
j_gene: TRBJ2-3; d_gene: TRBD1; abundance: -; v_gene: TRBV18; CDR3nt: TGTGCCAGCTCACCGCAACAGGGGGTCACAGATACGCAGTATTTT; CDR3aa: CASSPQQGVTDTQYF
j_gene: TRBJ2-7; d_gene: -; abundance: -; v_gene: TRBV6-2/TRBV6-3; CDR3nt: TGTGCCAGCAGCCGAAGTGGAGGAACCTACGAGCAGTACTTC; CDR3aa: CASSRSGGTYEQYF
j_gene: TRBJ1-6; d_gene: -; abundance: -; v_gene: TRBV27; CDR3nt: TGTGCCAGCAGACGGACAGAGGCCTCCCGGTCACCCCTCCACTTT; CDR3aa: CASRRTEASRSPLHF
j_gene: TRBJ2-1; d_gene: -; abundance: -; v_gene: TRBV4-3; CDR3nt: TGCGCCAGCAGCCCCAGGACTACCTTCTACAATGAGCAGTTCTTC; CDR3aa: CASSPRTTFYNEQFF
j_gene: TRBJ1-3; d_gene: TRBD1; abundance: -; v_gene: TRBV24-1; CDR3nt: TGTGCCACCGGAGCACAGGGGTCTGGAAACACCATATATTTT; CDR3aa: CATGAQGSGNTIYF
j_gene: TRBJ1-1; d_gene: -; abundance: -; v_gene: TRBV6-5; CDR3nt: TGTGCCAGCAGTTACGGGCAGCACACTGAAGCTTTCTTT; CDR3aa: CASSYGQHTEAFF
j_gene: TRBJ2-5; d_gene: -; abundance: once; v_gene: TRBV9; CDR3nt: TGTGCCAGCAGCGTAGACGGGGGGCCGCAGAAAAAGACCCAGTACTTC; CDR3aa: CASSVDGGPQKKTQYF
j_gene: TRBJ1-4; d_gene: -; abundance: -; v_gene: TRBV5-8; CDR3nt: TGTGCCAGCAGCTTGGAGTGGTCGGGAGAAAAACTGTTTTTT; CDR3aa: CASSLEWSGEKLFF
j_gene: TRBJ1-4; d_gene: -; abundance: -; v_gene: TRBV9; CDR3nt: TGTGCCAGCAGCGTAAGCTTGGCCGAGGGCGAAAAACTGTTTTTT; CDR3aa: CASSVSLAEGEKLFF
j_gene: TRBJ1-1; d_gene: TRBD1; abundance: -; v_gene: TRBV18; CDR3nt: TGTGCCAGCTCACCTATTTCTCAGGGGGAAACTGAAGCTTTCTTT; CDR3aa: CASSPISQGETEAFF
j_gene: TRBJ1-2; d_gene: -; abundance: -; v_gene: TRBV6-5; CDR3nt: TGTGCCAGCAGCCCCCGGATTTGGAGAAATGATGGCTACACCTTC; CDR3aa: CASSPRIWRNDGYTF
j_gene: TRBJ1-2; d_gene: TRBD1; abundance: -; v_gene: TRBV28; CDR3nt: TGTGCCAGCCGAAACCGGCCGGGACAGGGCCGTGGGGGCTACACCTTC; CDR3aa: CASRNRPGQGRGGYTF
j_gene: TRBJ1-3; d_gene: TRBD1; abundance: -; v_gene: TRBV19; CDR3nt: TGTGCCAGTTCCAGTTCGCAGGGGGCACCTGGAAACACCATATATTTT; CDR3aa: CASSSSQGAPGNTIYF
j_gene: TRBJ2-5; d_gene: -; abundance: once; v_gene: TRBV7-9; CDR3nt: TGTGCCAGCAGCTTATCGACTTATCAAGAGACCCAGTACTTC; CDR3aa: CASSLSTYQETQYF
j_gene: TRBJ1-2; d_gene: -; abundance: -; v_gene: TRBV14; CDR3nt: TGTGCCAGCAGCCAAGAGCGGTTAGCTAACTATGGCTACACCTTC; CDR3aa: CASSQERLANYGYTF